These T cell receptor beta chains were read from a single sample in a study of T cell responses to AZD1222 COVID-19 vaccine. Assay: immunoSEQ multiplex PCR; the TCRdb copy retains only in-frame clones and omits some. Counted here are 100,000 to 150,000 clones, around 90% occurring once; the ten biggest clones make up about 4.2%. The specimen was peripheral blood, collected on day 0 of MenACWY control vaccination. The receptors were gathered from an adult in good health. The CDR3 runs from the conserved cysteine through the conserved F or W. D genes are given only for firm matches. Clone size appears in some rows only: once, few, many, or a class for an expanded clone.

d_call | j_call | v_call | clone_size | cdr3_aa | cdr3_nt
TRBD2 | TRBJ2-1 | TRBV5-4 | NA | CASSLGRLAGYEQFF | TGTGCCAGCAGCTTGGGGCGACTAGCCGGGTATGAGCAGTTCTTC
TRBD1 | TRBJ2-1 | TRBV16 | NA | CASSLSMDRGVDEQFF | TGTGCCAGCAGCCTATCGATGGACAGGGGGGTGGATGAGCAGTTCTTC
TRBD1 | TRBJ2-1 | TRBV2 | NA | CASRGLETGGINEQFF | TGTGCCAGCAGGGGATTGGAGACAGGGGGGATCAATGAGCAGTTCTTC
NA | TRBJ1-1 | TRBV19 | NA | CASSTDPRVTEAFF | TGTGCCAGTAGTACTGACCCCAGGGTCACTGAAGCTTTCTTT
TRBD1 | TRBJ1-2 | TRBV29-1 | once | CSVEVGQGGGYTF | TGCAGCGTTGAAGTGGGACAGGGAGGTGGCTACACCTTC
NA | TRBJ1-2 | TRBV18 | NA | CASSPPGANFGYTF | TGTGCCAGCTCACCCCCGGGGGCGAATTTCGGCTACACCTTC
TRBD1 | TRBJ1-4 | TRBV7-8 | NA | CASSPGQNNEKLFF | TGTGCCAGCTCCCCGGGACAGAATAATGAAAAACTGTTTTTT
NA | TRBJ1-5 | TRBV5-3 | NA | CARSLESPNQPQHF | TGTGCCAGAAGCTTGGAGTCCCCCAATCAGCCCCAGCATTTT
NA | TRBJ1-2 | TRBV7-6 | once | CASSLERSPNYGYTF | TGTGCCAGCAGCTTAGAGAGGAGCCCGAACTATGGCTACACCTTC
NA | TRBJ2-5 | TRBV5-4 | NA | CASSLHNLETQYF | TGTGCCAGCAGCTTGCACAACCTAGAGACCCAGTACTTC
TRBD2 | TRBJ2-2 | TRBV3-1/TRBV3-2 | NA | CASSRQLAGAGELFF | TGTGCCAGCAGCCGGCAACTAGCGGGAGCCGGGGAGCTGTTTTTT
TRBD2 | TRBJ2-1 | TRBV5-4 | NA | CASSLRRTSDYNEQFF | TGTGCCAGCAGCTTGCGACGGACTAGCGACTACAATGAGCAGTTCTTC
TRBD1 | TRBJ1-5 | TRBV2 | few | CASKGTGGGQPQHF | TGTGCCAGCAAAGGGACAGGTGGGGGTCAGCCCCAGCATTTT
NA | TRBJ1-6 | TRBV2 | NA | CASSGAGPSPLHF | TGTGCCAGCAGTGGAGCAGGGCCTTCACCCCTCCACTTT
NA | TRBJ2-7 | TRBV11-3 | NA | CASSSPAEQYF | TGTGCCAGCAGCTCTCCTGCCGAGCAGTACTTC
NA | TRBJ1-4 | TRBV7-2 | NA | CASSPGETNEKLFF | TGTGCCAGCAGCCCCGGGGAAACTAATGAAAAACTGTTTTTT
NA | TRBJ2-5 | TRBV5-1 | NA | CASSLEYDSVLQETQYF | TGCGCCAGCAGCTTGGAGTACGACAGTGTACTACAAGAGACCCAGTACTTC
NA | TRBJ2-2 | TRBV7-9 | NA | CASSFEEGVGQPGELFF | TGTGCCAGCAGCTTCGAAGAGGGGGTTGGGCAACCCGGGGAGCTGTTTTTT
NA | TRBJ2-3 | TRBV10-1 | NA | CASSPSLDGDSDTQYF | TGCGCCAGCAGCCCTTCCCTGGACGGTGATTCAGATACGCAGTATTTT
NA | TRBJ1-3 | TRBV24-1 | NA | CATSDPRVNTIYF | TGTGCCACCAGTGATCCCAGGGTGAACACCATATATTTT
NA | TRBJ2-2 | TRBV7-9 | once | CASSSILDANTGELFF | TGTGCCAGCAGCTCCATTCTGGATGCGAACACCGGGGAGCTGTTTTTT
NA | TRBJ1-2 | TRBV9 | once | CASSAALLGGYTF | TGTGCCAGCAGCGCGGCCCTTTTGGGTGGCTACACCTTC
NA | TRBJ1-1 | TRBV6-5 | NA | CASSYASGTEAFF | TGTGCCAGCAGTTACGCCTCGGGCACTGAAGCTTTCTTT
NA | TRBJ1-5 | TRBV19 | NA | CASSAETGQQPQHF | TGTGCCAGTAGTGCCGAAACGGGACAACAGCCCCAGCATTTT
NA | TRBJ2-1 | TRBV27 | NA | CASSLGTVYNEQFF | TGTGCCAGCAGTTTAGGAACAGTATACAATGAGCAGTTCTTC
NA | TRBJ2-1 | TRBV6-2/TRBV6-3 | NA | CASSYFGEGSYNEQFF | TGTGCCAGCAGTTACTTTGGCGAAGGCTCCTACAATGAGCAGTTCTTC
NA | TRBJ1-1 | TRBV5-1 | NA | CASSRQDTEAFF | TGCGCCAGCAGCCGACAGGACACTGAAGCTTTCTTT
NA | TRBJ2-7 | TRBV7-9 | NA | CASERGEQYF | TGTGCCAGCGAGAGAGGCGAGCAGTACTTC
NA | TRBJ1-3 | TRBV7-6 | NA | CASSLNFLGQTSSGNTIYF | TGTGCCAGCAGCTTAAACTTCCTGGGGCAGACAAGCTCTGGAAACACCATATATTTT
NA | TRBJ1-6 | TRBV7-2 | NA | CASSLVSARPHNSPLHF | TGTGCCAGCAGCTTGGTTTCGGCAAGGCCACATAATTCACCCCTCCACTTT
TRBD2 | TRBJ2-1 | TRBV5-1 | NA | CASSPIPSGRNEQFF | TGCGCCAGCAGCCCAATTCCTAGCGGGAGGAATGAGCAGTTCTTC
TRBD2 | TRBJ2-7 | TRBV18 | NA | CASSPAGDLEQYF | TGTGCCAGCTCACCAGCGGGAGATCTCGAGCAGTACTTC
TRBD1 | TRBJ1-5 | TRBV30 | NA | CAWSVSGGENQPQHF | TGTGCCTGGAGTGTTTCAGGGGGGGAGAATCAGCCCCAGCATTTT
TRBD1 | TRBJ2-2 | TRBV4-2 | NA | CASSQGQGAPGELFF | TGTGCCAGCAGCCAGGGACAGGGGGCGCCCGGGGAGCTGTTTTTT
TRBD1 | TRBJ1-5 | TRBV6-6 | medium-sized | CAVSGTGVNQPQHF | TGTGCGGTATCCGGGACAGGGGTGAATCAGCCCCAGCATTTT
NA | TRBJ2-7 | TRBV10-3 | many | CAISEGRSYEQYF | TGTGCCATCAGTGAGGGTCGAAGCTACGAGCAGTACTTC
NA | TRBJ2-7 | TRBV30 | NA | CAWNEEDGYYEQYF | TGTGCCTGGAATGAGGAGGACGGATACTACGAGCAGTACTTC
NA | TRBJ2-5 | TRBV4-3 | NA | CASSQDRAGALETQYF | TGCGCCAGCAGCCAAGATAGGGCAGGGGCCTTGGAGACCCAGTACTTC
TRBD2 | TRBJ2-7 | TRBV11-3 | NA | CASSLNGLAGDYEQYF | TGTGCCAGCAGCTTAAATGGGCTAGCGGGAGACTACGAGCAGTACTTC
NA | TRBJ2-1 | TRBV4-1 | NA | CASQSQGRFNEQFF | TGCGCCAGCCAGAGCCAGGGGAGGTTCAATGAGCAGTTCTTC